The 23 T cell receptor beta chains below come from one sample, sequenced in a study of Ad26.COV2.S vaccination and SARS-CoV-2 variants. The sample's treatment: about 20 received Ad26.COV2.S at low or high dose, single or two shots; about five received placebo; per-sample allocation not given. Repertoires come from day 63 after the first vaccine or placebo injection. Sequencing used immunoSEQ multiplex PCR; TCRdb keeps in-frame clones, though not all of them. The table lists 240,000 or so clones, roughly 88% of them singletons. The sample in question was peripheral blood, obtained in a trial of Ad26.COV2.S vaccine versus placebo. The receptor source for this set is a person aged 18-65 years who received the Ad26.COV2.S COVID-19 vaccine or a placebo.

The chain is built from TRBV5-4 and TRBJ1-6; 7 bases align to TRBD1. CDR1 is SGHNT and CDR2 is YYREEE in the germline V gene (reference sequence). This CDR3 contains 15 residues. Losses at the gene ends were 0 bases for V and 5 bases for J; bases not matched to a gene: 2. DNA of the CDR3: TGTGCCAGCAGCTTGGCGGACAGGCATAATTCACCCCTCCACTTT. It specifies CASSLADRHNSPLHF.

Here the CDR3 reads CASTQGGGGQETQYF. In DNA form, the CDR3 reads TGTGCCAGCACCCAAGGGGGCGGAGGGCAAGAGACCCAGTACTTC. The chain employs TRBV5-4 and TRBJ2-5, with D possibly matching TRBD1 (7 bases). Trimming took 6 bases from V and 2 from J, leaving 17 bases between them. The V gene's germline CDR1 is SGHNT and CDR2 YYREEE (reference sequence). This CDR3 has 15 residues.

Here the CDR3 reads CASQGSRGNTIYF. CDR3 coding DNA: TGCGCCAGCCAAGGAAGCCGAGGAAACACCATATATTTT. The V call is TRBV10-2, the J call TRBJ1-3; D unclear. CDR3 length: 13 amino acids. CDR1 WSHSY and CDR2 SAAADI come from the germline V gene. V lost 8 bases and J lost 4, with 12 bases in between.

This sequence joins TRBV11-2 and TRBJ1-6; TRBD1 is a possible D gene (5 bases). Between the trimmed V and J ends, which lost 2 bases and 7 bases, there was a span of 9 bases. CDR1 and CDR2 (germline): SGHAT, FQNNGV. The CDR3 length is 14 residues. The CDR3 region is CASSLRDRNSPLHF. The DNA for the CDR3 is TGTGCCAGCAGCTTACGGGACCGGAATTCACCCCTCCACTTT.

The sample holds one count of this clone. This rearrangement joins TRBV5-6 to TRBJ2-7, with D possibly matching TRBD2 (6 bases). This CDR3 is 12 amino acids long. Germline V gene data show CDR1 as SGHDT and CDR2 as YYEEEE. V gave up 4 bases and J gave up 3 bases, with 8 bases separating them. This CDR3 reads CASSPGGYEQYF. The CDR3 nucleotides read TGTGCCAGCAGCCCCGGGGGCTACGAGCAGTACTTC.

The rearrangement uses TRBV2 and TRBJ2-7, with 9 bases matching TRBD2. The CDR3 has 14 residues. The germline V gene has CDR1 SNHLY and CDR2 FYNNEI. V dropped 6 bases and J dropped 2; count of bases not matched to a gene: 5. DNA of the CDR3: TGTGCCAGCAGGATACGGACTAGCGCCTACGAGCAGTACTTC. This translates into CASRIRTSAYEQYF.

The chain is built from TRBV6-2 or TRBV6-3 and TRBJ2-4; 10 positions match TRBD2. This CDR3 is built from 18 residues. The junction had 11 bases not matched to a gene; V was cut back by 5 bases and J by 1 base. CDR1 is MNHEY, CDR2 SVGEGT, per germline. CDR3 in amino acids: CASSPRMTSGRAKNIQYF. CDR3 nucleotide sequence: TGTGCCAGCAGTCCCCGAATGACTAGCGGGCGTGCCAAAAACATTCAGTACTTC.

CDR3 residues: CASSPRWQAILGETQYF. The CDR3 DNA reads TGTGCCAGCAGCCCCCGGTGGCAGGCGATCCTAGGAGAGACCCAGTACTTC. V is TRBV11-2 and J is TRBJ2-5, with unresolved D. The V gene's germline CDR1 is SGHAT and CDR2 FQNNGV. Trimming took off 5 bases at V and 4 bases at J, with 23 bases between the two ends. This CDR3 has 17 amino acids.

The rearrangement links TRBV19 to TRBJ1-4; TRBD1 matches at 7 bases. The V gene end was trimmed by 1 base and the J gene end by 6 bases; junction bases not matched to a gene: 5. CDR1 and CDR2 (germline): LNHDA, SQIVND (reference sequence). The CDR3 covers 15 residues. In DNA form, the CDR3 reads TGTGCCAGTAGTATAGGAGGAGGGGGCTATGAAAAACTGTTTTTT. It is translated as CASSIGGGGYEKLFF. The entire variable domain, with the rest obtained from reference TRBV19 and TRBJ1-4, is as follows: DGGITQSPKYLFRKEGQNVTLSCEQNLNHDAMYWYRQDPGQGLRLIYYSQIVNDFQKGDIAEGYSVSREKKESFPLTVTSAQKNPTAFYLCASSIGGGGYEKLFFGSGTQLSVL.

This clone is a singleton in its sample. The J gene is TRBJ2-3, the V gene TRBV10-3; D is possibly TRBD1 (5 bases). The CDR3 extends over 15 amino acids. Trimming took 6 bases from V and 1 from J, leaving 14 bases between them. Germline values: CDR1 ENHRY, CDR2 SYGVKD. The CDR3 loop reads CAIRARVEGTDTQYF. The CDR3 nucleotides are TGTGCCATCAGGGCCAGGGTGGAAGGCACAGATACGCAGTATTTT.

The CDR3 protein is CAWSRWGDSSNTEAFF. CDR3 nucleotides: TGTGCCTGGTCCCGATGGGGGGACAGCTCGAACACTGAAGCTTTCTTT. The rearrangement joins TRBV30 to TRBJ1-1; 7 bases align to TRBD1. The CDR3 totals 16 residues. Germline CDR1 reads GTSNPN; CDR2 reads SVGIG (reference sequence). The junction had 13 bases not matched to a gene; V was cut back by 5 bases and J by 1 base.

This clone was seen a handful of times. The chain combines TRBV4-2 with TRBJ1-6, with a possible D match to TRBD1 (5 bases). Germline CDR1 reads LGHNA; CDR2 reads YNFKEQ. Trimming cost V 0 bases and J 7 bases, with 16 bases left between them. This CDR3 has 17 residues. The CDR3 DNA is TGTGCCAGCAGCCAAGATCGGGCAACCAGGGAGAATTCACCCCTCCACTTT. It translates to CASSQDRATRENSPLHF.

V gene TRBV5-1 combines with J gene TRBJ2-4; tentative D call: TRBD2 (5 bases). The CDR3 consists of 16 residues. CDR1 is SGHRS, CDR2 YFSETQ, per germline. Trimming took 2 bases from V and 0 from J, leaving 12 bases between them. CDR3 sequence: CASSLTSEGAKNIQYF. The CDR3 bases are TGCGCCAGCAGCTTAACCTCTGAGGGAGCCAAAAACATTCAGTACTTC.

The J gene is TRBJ2-3, the V gene TRBV24-1, with D unresolved. V dropped 2 bases and J dropped 6 bases, with 8 bases sitting between them. The CDR3 has 13 amino acids. Per germline, CDR1 KGHDR and CDR2 SFDVKD. As DNA, the CDR3 is TGTGCCACCAGTGATTGGAAGATGGATACGCAGTATTTT. This encodes CATSDWKMDTQYF.

V usage is TRBV24-1 and J usage is TRBJ1-5; D perhaps matches TRBD1 (5 bases). The CDR3 is 15 residues long. Trimming took off 9 bases at V and 0 bases at J, with 14 bases between the two ends. Germline V gene sequence: CDR1 KGHDR, CDR2 SFDVKD. In nucleotides, the CDR3 is TGTGCCACCGGACTCACGGACACTAGCAATCAGCCCCAGCATTTT. This gives the protein CATGLTDTSNQPQHF.

The V and J genes are TRBV6-5 and TRBJ1-2; D gene unclear. Germline V lookup: CDR1 MNHEY, CDR2 SVGAGI. With 6 bases removed from V and 6 bases from J, the gap between germline ends came to 14 bases. The CDR3 has 13 residues. The CDR3 DNA is TGTGCCAGCAGAAACGCCAAATTAGATGGCTACACCTTC. It encodes CASRNAKLDGYTF.

The rearrangement links TRBV7-2 to TRBJ2-1; the D is unclear. The V gene's germline CDR1 is SGHTA and CDR2 FQGNSA. The CDR3 length is 13 residues. The germline V and J ends were trimmed by 5 bases and 5 bases, with 10 bases remaining between them. DNA for the CDR3: TGTGCCAGCAGCATTACCCGTAACAATGAGCAGTTCTTC. Protein: CASSITRNNEQFF.

CDR3 bases: TGTGCCAGCTCTTTTGCGGGAGGGCCCAATGAGCAGTTCTTC. Translation: CASSFAGGPNEQFF. The chain carries TRBV7-3 and TRBJ2-1; 9 bases are a match to TRBD2. This CDR3 spans 14 amino acids. Germline CDR1 SGHTA, CDR2 FQGTGA. V lost 8 bases, J lost 6 bases, and 8 bases stayed unmatched.

V and J are TRBV19 and TRBJ2-5; TRBD1 is a possible D gene (6 bases). CDR3 size: 16 residues. The germline CDR1 and CDR2 sequences are LNHDA and SQIVND (reference sequence). The germline V and J ends were trimmed by 5 bases and 6 bases, with 22 bases remaining between them. The CDR3 sequence is CASSLTTGTSVQTQYF. In DNA form, the CDR3 reads TGTGCCAGTAGTTTGACAACCGGGACATCGGTGCAGACCCAGTACTTC.

This chain links TRBV7-3 with TRBJ1-2; TRBD1 aligns across 10 bases. Per the germline V gene, CDR1 is SGHTA and CDR2 is FQGTGA. Trimming cost V 5 bases and J 5 bases; bases outside gene matches: 5. This CDR3 has 14 amino acids. The CDR3 sequence is CASSQGTGDYGYTF. CDR3 nucleotides: TGTGCCAGCAGCCAAGGGACAGGGGATTATGGCTACACCTTC.

V gene TRBV25-1 combines with J gene TRBJ2-1, with D perhaps matching TRBD2 (5 bases). The V end lost 6 bases, the J end lost 13 bases, and 16 bases lay between the germline ends. CDR1 and CDR2 from the germline V gene are MGHDK and SYGVNS. The CDR3 has 12 amino acids. The CDR3: CASSGVGFSQFF. The DNA for the CDR3 is TGTGCCAGCAGCGGGGTGGGCTTTAGTCAGTTCTTC.

V usage is TRBV6-6 and J usage is TRBJ2-5, with TRBD2 as a possible D gene (6 bases). V was cut by 0 bases and J by 4 bases, with 12 bases left in between. Germline CDR1 and CDR2: MNHNY and SVGAGI (reference sequence). This CDR3 region has 15 residues. The CDR3 here is CASSYSVLAGETQYF. The CDR3 nucleotides read TGTGCCAGCAGTTACTCGGTACTAGCCGGAGAGACCCAGTACTTC.

This clone was detected once. The V gene is TRBV30, the J gene TRBJ1-2; no clear D gene. The CDR3 spans 13 residues. Between the trimmed V and J ends, which lost 0 bases and 4 bases, there was a span of 9 bases. Looked up from germline, CDR1 is GTSNPN and CDR2 is SVGIG (reference sequence). The CDR3 region has the DNA TGTGCCTGGAGTGTACAAGGGATCTATGGCTACACCTTC. Translated, it gives CAWSVQGIYGYTF.